This entry features one T cell receptor beta chain sequence. The source of the sample is a study of blood T cell repertoires in COVID-19. Study-wide context: Sites across the United States, Italy and Spain contributed samples from acute and convalescent COVID-19.

Deletions cut 2 bases from V and 3 bases from J, with 17 bases between. This CDR3 is 16 amino acids long. Germline V gene lookup returns CDR1 MNHNS and CDR2 SASEGT. Generated by immunoSEQ multiplex PCR, the TCRdb table keeps only in-frame clones and is missing some. Of approximately 170,000 clones listed, roughly 80% were seen once; the top ten hold roughly 12%. Sequences were obtained from peripheral blood. The TCR comes from a woman aged 45-60 years with acute or convalescent COVID-19. This chain joins TRBV6-1 and TRBJ2-7, with D uncertain. The CDR3 sequence: CASSEFFVSPNYEQYF. Here the CDR3 DNA reads TGTGCCAGCAGTGAATTTTTCGTATCTCCTAACTACGAGCAGTACTTC.